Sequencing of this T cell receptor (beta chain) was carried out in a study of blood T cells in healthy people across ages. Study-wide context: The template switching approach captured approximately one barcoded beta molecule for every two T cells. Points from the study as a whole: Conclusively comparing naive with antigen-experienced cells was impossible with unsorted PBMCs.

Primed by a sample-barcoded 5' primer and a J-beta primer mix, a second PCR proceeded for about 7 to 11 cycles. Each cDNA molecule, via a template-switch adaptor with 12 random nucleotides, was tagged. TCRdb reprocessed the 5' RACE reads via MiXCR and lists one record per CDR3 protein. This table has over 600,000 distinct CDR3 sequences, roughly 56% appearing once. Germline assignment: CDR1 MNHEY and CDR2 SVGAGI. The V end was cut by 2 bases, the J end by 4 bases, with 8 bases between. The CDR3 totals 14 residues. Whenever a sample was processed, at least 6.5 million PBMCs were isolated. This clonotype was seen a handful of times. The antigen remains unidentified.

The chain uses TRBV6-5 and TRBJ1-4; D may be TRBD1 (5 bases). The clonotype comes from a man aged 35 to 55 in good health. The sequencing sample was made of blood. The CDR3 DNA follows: TGTGCCAGCAGTTACGCAGGGAATAATGAAAAACTGTTTTTT. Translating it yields CASSYAGNNEKLFF.